A selection of T cell receptor beta chains follows, all from one sample in a study of identical twins. Via MiXCR, TCRdb re-called the 5' RACE reads, giving one row per CDR3 protein. The table shows hundreds of thousands of distinct CDR3 sequences, with less than 8% occurring only once. These same records also appear under a second study, on yellow fever vaccine responses in identical twins.

The sequencing sample was made of memory (CD45RO+) T cells sorted from blood. These receptors all stem from a woman between 18 and 29 years old in good health. CDR3s include the opening cysteine and the closing phenylalanine or tryptophan. The D gene is left open where the match is weak. Clone size is stated in some rows and not others, as once, few, many or a class when expanded.

CDR3 length: 15; D gene: TRBD1; clone size: many; J gene: TRBJ2-7; V gene: TRBV7-9; CDR3 DNA: TGTGCCAGCAGCTCCCTGACAGGGGGGGTTGGCGAGCAGTACTTC; CDR3 protein: CASSSLTGGVGEQYF
CDR3 length: 14; D gene: TRBD1; clone size: many; J gene: TRBJ2-1; V gene: TRBV5-1; CDR3 DNA: TGCGCCAGCAGCATGGGGACAGGGCGTGATGAGCAGTTCTTC; CDR3 protein: CASSMGTGRDEQFF
CDR3 length: 13; D gene: -; clone size: many; J gene: TRBJ2-7; V gene: TRBV20-1; CDR3 DNA: TGCAGTGCCCACGACACCTTCTCCTACGAGCAGTACTTC; CDR3 protein: CSAHDTFSYEQYF
CDR3 length: 15; D gene: -; clone size: many; J gene: TRBJ2-7; V gene: TRBV20-1; CDR3 DNA: TGCAGTGCTAGCCTAAAGTCGGGGGCGACCTACGAGCAGTACTTC; CDR3 protein: CSASLKSGATYEQYF
CDR3 length: 17; D gene: TRBD2; clone size: -; J gene: TRBJ2-1; V gene: TRBV4-1; CDR3 DNA: TGCGCCAGCAGCCAAGAGGCGGGAGCCCCTTCCTACAATGAGCAGTTCTTC; CDR3 protein: CASSQEAGAPSYNEQFF
CDR3 length: 15; D gene: TRBD2; clone size: -; J gene: TRBJ2-3; V gene: TRBV11-2; CDR3 DNA: TGTGCCAGCAGCTTTGTGCGGGGGGGGGTAGATACGCAGTATTTT; CDR3 protein: CASSFVRGGVDTQYF
CDR3 length: 15; D gene: -; clone size: many; J gene: TRBJ2-5; V gene: TRBV6-5; CDR3 DNA: TGTGCCAGCAGTTACTCTTACAGGGGAGGAGAGACCCAGTACTTC; CDR3 protein: CASSYSYRGGETQYF
CDR3 length: 18; D gene: -; clone size: few; J gene: TRBJ2-1; V gene: TRBV21-1; CDR3 DNA: -; CDR3 protein: CASSNYFGGGSVIHEQFF
CDR3 length: 13; D gene: -; clone size: few; J gene: TRBJ1-1; V gene: TRBV20-1; CDR3 DNA: TGCAGTGCTAGAACTGAGGTGAACACTGAAGCTTTCTTT; CDR3 protein: CSARTEVNTEAFF
CDR3 length: 14; D gene: -; clone size: few; J gene: TRBJ2-5; V gene: TRBV18; CDR3 DNA: TGTGCCAGCTCACCTGTAATGGAGAAAGAGACCCAGTACTTC; CDR3 protein: CASSPVMEKETQYF
CDR3 length: 14; D gene: TRBD2; clone size: few; J gene: TRBJ2-3; V gene: TRBV5-1; CDR3 DNA: TGCGCCAGCAGCTGGGGGGAGACTAGCAGTACGCAGTATTTT; CDR3 protein: CASSWGETSSTQYF